This TCR beta chain was captured by sequencing in a study of metastatic and nonmetastatic thyroid tumors. Whole-study context: Both malignant and benign thyroid patients supplied peripheral blood and tumor or nodule tissue samples, across which the repertoires of these patients were then compared. Findings and limits, study-wide: Across blood and tumor, TCR beta diversity in malignant thyroid tumors was reportedly significantly higher than in benign nodules.

Among the patients, none had received any treatment before thyroid surgery. Per the authors' pipeline: A classifier of distant metastasis in papillary thyroid cancer was built from CDR3 differences (across clinicopathological groups). With MiXCR, TCRdb called clones anew from the PCR reads. The V and J calls were not made by the authors but by TCRdb's processing. The sample lists tens of thousands of clones, about 18% occurring once. This clone is large within its sample. Its antigen remains unidentified. Germline loops: CDR1 MNHEY, CDR2 SVGEGT. The V end lost 2 bases, the J end lost 2 bases, and 7 bases lay between the germline ends. The CDR3 has 14 residues.

The source of this sequence is a female donor with papillary thyroid cancer or a benign thyroid nodule (not recorded which). Some clones in this sample may be carry-over from other donors' samples. The rearrangement uses TRBV6-2 or TRBV6-3 and TRBJ2-1; D is unclear. Sequences were obtained from blood. CDR3 loop: CASSYHEAYNEQFF. Here the CDR3 DNA reads TGTGCCAGCAGTTACCACGAGGCCTACAATGAGCAGTTCTTC.